This TCR beta chain comes out of a study of response to subunit inactivated influenza vaccine. The study's findings and limits: It was the authors' suggestion that each seasonal influenza vaccination recruits few new T cells.

TCRdb reprocessed the RT-PCR reads via MiXCR and lists one record per CDR3 protein. The table has under 500,000 distinct CDR3 sequences, about a tenth seen once; the top ten hold approximately 12%. The length of the CDR3 is 13 residues. Germline V CDR1 and CDR2: DFQATT, SNEGSKA (reference sequence). J gave up 6 bases and V 8 bases, and 11 bases lay outside the gene matches. Comments on this clonotype: Its antigen is unidentified. A much larger clone differs from this one at a single base, so this may be a read error.

This sequence was found in a man over 45 who received an inactivated influenza vaccine. The sequenced sample was PBMCs from blood, obtained roughly 47 days after vaccination. This rearrangement joins TRBV20-1 to TRBJ1-1; 8 bases are shared with TRBD1. As DNA, the CDR3 is TGCAGTTCTGGACAGGGAGGTGGCCCTGAAGCTTTCTTT. Its protein product is CSSGQGGGPEAFF.